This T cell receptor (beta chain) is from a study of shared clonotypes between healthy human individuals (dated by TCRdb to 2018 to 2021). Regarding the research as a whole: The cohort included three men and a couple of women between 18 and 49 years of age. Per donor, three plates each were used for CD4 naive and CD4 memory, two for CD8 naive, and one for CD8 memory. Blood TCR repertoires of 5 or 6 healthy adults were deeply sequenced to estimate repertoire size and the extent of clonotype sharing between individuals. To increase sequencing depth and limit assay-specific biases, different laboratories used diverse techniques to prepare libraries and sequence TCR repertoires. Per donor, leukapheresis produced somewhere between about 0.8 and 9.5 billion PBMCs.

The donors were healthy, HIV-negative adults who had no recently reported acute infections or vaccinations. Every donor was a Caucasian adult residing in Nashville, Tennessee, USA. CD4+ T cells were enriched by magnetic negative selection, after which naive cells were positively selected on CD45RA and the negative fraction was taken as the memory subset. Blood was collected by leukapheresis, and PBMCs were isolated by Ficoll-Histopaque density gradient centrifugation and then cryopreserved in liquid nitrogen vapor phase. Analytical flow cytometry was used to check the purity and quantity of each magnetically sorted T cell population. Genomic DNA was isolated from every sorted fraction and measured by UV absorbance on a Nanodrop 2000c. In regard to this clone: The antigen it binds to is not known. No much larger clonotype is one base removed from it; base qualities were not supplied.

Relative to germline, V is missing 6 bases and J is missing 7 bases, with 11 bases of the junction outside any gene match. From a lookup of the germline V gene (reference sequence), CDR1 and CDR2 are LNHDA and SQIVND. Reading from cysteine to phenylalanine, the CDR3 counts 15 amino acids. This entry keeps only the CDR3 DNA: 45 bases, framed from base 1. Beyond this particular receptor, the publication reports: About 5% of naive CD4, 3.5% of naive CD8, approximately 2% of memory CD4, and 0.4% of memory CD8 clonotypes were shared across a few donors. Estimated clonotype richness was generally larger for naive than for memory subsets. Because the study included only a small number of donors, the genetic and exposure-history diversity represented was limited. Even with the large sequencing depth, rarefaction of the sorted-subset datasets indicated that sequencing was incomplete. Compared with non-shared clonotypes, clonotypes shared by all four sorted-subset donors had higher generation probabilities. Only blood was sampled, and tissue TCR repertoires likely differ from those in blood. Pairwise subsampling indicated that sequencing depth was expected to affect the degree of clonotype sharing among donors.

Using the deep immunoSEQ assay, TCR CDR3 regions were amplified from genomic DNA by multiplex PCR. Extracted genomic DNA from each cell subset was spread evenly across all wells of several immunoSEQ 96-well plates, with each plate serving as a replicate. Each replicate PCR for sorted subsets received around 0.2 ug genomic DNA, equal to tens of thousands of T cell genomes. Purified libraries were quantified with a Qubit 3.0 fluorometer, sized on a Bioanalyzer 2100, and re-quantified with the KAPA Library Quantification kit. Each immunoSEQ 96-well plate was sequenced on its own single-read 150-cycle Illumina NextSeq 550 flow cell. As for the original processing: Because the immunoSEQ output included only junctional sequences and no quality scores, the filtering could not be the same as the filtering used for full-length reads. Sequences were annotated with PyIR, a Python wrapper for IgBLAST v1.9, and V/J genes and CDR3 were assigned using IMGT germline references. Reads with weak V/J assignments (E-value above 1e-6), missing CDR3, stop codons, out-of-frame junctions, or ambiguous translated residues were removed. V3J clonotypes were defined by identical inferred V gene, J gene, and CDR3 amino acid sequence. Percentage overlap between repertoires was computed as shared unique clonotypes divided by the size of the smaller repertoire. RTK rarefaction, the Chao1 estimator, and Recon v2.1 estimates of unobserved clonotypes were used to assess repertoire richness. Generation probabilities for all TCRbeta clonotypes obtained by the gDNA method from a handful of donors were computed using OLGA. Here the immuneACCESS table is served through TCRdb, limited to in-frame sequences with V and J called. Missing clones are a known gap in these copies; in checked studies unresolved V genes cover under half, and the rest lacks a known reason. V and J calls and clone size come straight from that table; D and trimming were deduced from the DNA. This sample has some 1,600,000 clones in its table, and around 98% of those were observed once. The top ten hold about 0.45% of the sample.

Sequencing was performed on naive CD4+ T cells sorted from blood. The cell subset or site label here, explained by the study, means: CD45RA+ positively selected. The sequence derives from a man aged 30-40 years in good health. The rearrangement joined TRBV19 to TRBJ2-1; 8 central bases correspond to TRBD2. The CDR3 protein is CASSEQAGDWNEQFF. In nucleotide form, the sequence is TGTGCCAGTAGCGAGCAAGCGGGAGATTGGAATGAGCAGTTCTTC.